The following is a TCR beta chain sequence with its context. The antigen remains unidentified. This CDR3 fails to terminate in the conserved phenylalanine or tryptophan, so it likely reflects a read error. The DNA is left out, because the CDR3 cannot be placed on it with certainty; the CDR3 is given as TCRdb lists it. This entry is derived from a study of tumor-infiltrating lymphocytes in primary liver carcinoma. Broader study findings: A significantly higher top-250-clone fraction was found in tumors than in blood (p = 0.039).

A constant-region primer primed TCR beta cDNA synthesis from roughly 520 ng of total RNA. Amplification in three nested multiplex PCR rounds with slightly modified ARM-PCR gave rise to TCR beta libraries. Both of the initial two PCR rounds ran for roughly 10 cycles and employed TRBV1-TRBV30 forward primers alongside a C-beta reverse primer. TCRdb re-derived calls from the multiplex PCR reads in MiXCR, one entry per CDR3 protein. The sample lists about 64,000 distinct CDR3 sequences, over 60% seen once, with 30% to 40% in the top ten. For each extraction, RNA and DNA were obtained together from approximately 20-30 mg of unsorted bulk tissue. The germline V gene encodes CDR1 SGHAT and CDR2 FQDESV (reference sequence). The CDR3 length is 15 residues, termini included.

This clonotype was sampled from a man between 40 and 49 years old with primary liver carcinoma and hepatitis B virus infection. The V gene is TRBV11-1, the J gene TRBJ2-2; the table's D call of TRBD1 was not tested on the DNA. Sequencing used liver tumor tissue from sampling region 4. This sample's subset: tumor region T4, right-lateral pole. CDR3 region: CASSYTGPLSGEQFI.